The 7 T cell receptor beta chains given below trace back to one sample, sequenced in a study of blood T cells in healthy people across ages. The use of a sample-barcoded 5' primer and a J-beta primer mix characterized a second PCR of roughly 7 to 11 cycles. One entry per CDR3 protein, called by TCRdb with MiXCR from the 5' RACE reads. The sample carries 1.5 million to 1.9 million distinct CDR3 sequences, 35% to 45% recorded once. Sequencing used blood. Receptors were obtained from a woman aged 18-29 years in good health.

This clonotype was seen a few times. The V gene is TRBV10-3, the J gene TRBJ2-3; D possibly corresponds to TRBD1 (6 bases). This CDR3 is 13 amino acids long. Germline loops: CDR1 ENHRY, CDR2 SYGVKD. V lost 4 bases and J 5 bases, leaving 10 bases between the germline ends. The CDR3 DNA reads TGTGCCATCAGTGCTAACAGGGTAGATACGCAGTATTTT. This translates into CAISANRVDTQYF.

The chain links TRBV5-1 to TRBJ2-3, with D perhaps matching TRBD1 (6 bases). V was pared by 7 bases and J by 3 bases, with 15 bases between. This CDR3 spans 14 amino acids. In germline, CDR1 is SGHRS, CDR2 YFSETQ. CDR3 residues: CASRNQGSTDTQYF. CDR3 nucleotide sequence: TGCGCCAGCCGCAATCAGGGGTCTACAGATACGCAGTATTTT.

In DNA form, the CDR3 reads TGTGCCAGCACCCGAGGGACCCTTGTCGAGACCCAGTACTTC. Translation: CASTRGTLVETQYF. This chain joins TRBV6-6 and TRBJ2-5; the D call may be TRBD1 or TRBD2 (5 bases each). The germline CDR1 and CDR2 sequences are MNHNY and SVGAGI (reference sequence). V lost 7 bases to trimming and J lost 5 bases, with 17 bases between them. The CDR3 loop spans 14 amino acids.

In regard to this clonotype: A much larger clonotype is one base distant, so this may be a read error. The chain joins TRBV7-2 to TRBJ2-1; no reliable D call. Germline assignment: CDR1 SGHTA and CDR2 FQGNSA. Trimming left V 1 base short and J 7 bases short, with 8 bases between. The CDR3 consists of 13 residues. The CDR3 DNA reads as TGTGCCAGCAGCTTAGATGGCGAGAATGAGCAGTTCTTC. Translating gives CASSLDGENEQFF.

V is TRBV7-9 and J is TRBJ2-5; TRBD1 aligns across 8 bases. V was pared by 3 bases and J by 5 bases, with 8 bases of the junction left unmatched. Germline V gene lookup returns CDR1 SEHNR and CDR2 FQNEAQ (reference sequence). The CDR3 covers 15 residues. CDR3 coding DNA: TGTGCCAGCAGCTTTCTTGGACAGGGTGACGAGACCCAGTACTTC. Its translation: CASSFLGQGDETQYF.

This chain uses TRBV9 with TRBJ2-1, with 9 nucleotides matching TRBD2. Trimming at V came to 1 base and at J to 8 bases, leaving 10 bases not matched to a gene. The CDR3 has 16 amino acids. CDR1 and CDR2 from the germline V gene are SGDLS and YYNGEE. The DNA of the CDR3 is TGTGCCAGCAGCGTAAGCTGGCGGGGGGGCTTGGATGAGCAGTTCTTC. It is translated as CASSVSWRGGLDEQFF. The full variable domain, in which reference TRBV9 and TRBJ2-1 provide the parts outside the CDR3, is DSGVTQTPKHLITATGQRVTLRCSPRSGDLSVYWYQQSLDQGLQFLIQYYNGEERAKGNILERFSAQQFPDLHSELNLSSLELGDSALYFCASSVSWRGGLDEQFFGPGTRLTVL.

The rearrangement links TRBV18 to TRBJ2-5, with 7 bases fitting TRBD1. The length of the CDR3 is 15 residues. J lost 4 bases, V lost 3 bases, and 8 bases had no gene match. CDR1 and CDR2 (germline): KGHSH, LQKENI. CDR3 nucleotide sequence: TGTGCCAGCTCACCCCAGACAGGGCACGGAGAGACCCAGTACTTC. Protein: CASSPQTGHGETQYF. Variable domain in full (rest from reference TRBV18 and TRBJ2-5): NAGVMQNPRHLVRRRGQEARLRCSPMKGHSHVYWYRQLPEEGLKFMVYLQKENIIDESGMPKERFSAEFPKEGPSILRIQQVVRGDSAAYFCASSPQTGHGETQYFGPGTRLLVL.